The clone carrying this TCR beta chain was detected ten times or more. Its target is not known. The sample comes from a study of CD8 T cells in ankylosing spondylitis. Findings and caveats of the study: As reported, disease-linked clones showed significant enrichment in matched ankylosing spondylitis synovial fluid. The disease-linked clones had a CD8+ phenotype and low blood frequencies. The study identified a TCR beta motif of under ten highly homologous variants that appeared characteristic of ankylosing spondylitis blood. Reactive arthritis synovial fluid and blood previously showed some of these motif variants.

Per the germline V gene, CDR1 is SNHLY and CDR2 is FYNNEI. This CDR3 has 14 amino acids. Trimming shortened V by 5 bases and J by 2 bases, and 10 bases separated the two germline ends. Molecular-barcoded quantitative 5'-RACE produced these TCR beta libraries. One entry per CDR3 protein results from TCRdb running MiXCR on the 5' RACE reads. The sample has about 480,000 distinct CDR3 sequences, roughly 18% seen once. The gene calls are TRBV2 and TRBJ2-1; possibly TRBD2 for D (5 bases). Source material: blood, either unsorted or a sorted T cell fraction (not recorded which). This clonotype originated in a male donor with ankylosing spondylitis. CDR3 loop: CASSLRGAYNEQFF. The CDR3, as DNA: TGTGCCAGCAGTCTACGGGGAGCCTACAATGAGCAGTTCTTC. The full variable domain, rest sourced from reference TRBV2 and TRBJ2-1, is EPEVTQTPSHQVTQMGQEVILRCVPISNHLYFYWYRQILGQKVEFLVSFYNNEISEKSEIFDDQFSVERPDGSNFTLKIRSTKLEDSAMYFCASSLRGAYNEQFFGPGTRLTVL.